Sequencing of this T cell receptor (beta chain) was carried out in a study of T cells after yellow fever vaccination. Study-wide findings and caveats: The study re-detected most primary-vaccination clones after the booster (96% CD4, around 89% CD8). Few clonotypes appeared in both CD4 and CD8 compartments.

The sample holds many counts of this clonotype. Its cognate antigen is unknown. The germline V gene has CDR1 KGHSH and CDR2 LQKENI. The CDR3 has 14 residues. The V and J ends lost 5 bases and 1 base respectively, with 12 bases between them. Making TCR cDNA involved 5'RACE template switching, which added UMIs and a universal primer site. MiXCR was run by TCRdb on the 5' RACE reads, yielding one entry per CDR3 protein. There are 620,000 or so distinct CDR3 sequences in the sample; about 12% occur only once, and about 16% lies in the top ten. The clonotype was recovered from a man aged 30 to 39 who received the YFV17D yellow fever vaccine. The sample was PBMCs, taken on the day of the yellow fever booster vaccination. This chain links TRBV18 with TRBJ2-7; unclear D gene. In DNA form, the CDR3 reads TGTGCCAGCTCAGCCCTCGTCCCGTCCTACGAGCAGTACTTC. Translation gives CASSALVPSYEQYF.